The clone carrying this TCR beta chain was detected only a few times. TCRdb processed the 5' RACE reads anew with MiXCR; each CDR3 protein has one entry. The sample has 550,000 to 650,000 distinct CDR3 sequences, around 15% seen once. The germline V and J ends were trimmed by 7 bases and 9 bases, with 7 bases remaining between them. CDR3 length: 10 amino acids. These data come from a study of T-cell memory formation after mild COVID-19. Sequenced sample: PBMCs or a T cell subset sorted from them (not recorded which). This rearrangement joins TRBV12-3 or TRBV12-4 to TRBJ1-5; D remains unclear. The TCR was taken from an adult woman who had mild COVID-19 (a few samples of this study predate the infection). Cell type and time point are not known. The CDR3, as DNA: TGTGCCAGCATTACCTGGCCCCAGCATTTT. This gives the protein CASITWPQHF.